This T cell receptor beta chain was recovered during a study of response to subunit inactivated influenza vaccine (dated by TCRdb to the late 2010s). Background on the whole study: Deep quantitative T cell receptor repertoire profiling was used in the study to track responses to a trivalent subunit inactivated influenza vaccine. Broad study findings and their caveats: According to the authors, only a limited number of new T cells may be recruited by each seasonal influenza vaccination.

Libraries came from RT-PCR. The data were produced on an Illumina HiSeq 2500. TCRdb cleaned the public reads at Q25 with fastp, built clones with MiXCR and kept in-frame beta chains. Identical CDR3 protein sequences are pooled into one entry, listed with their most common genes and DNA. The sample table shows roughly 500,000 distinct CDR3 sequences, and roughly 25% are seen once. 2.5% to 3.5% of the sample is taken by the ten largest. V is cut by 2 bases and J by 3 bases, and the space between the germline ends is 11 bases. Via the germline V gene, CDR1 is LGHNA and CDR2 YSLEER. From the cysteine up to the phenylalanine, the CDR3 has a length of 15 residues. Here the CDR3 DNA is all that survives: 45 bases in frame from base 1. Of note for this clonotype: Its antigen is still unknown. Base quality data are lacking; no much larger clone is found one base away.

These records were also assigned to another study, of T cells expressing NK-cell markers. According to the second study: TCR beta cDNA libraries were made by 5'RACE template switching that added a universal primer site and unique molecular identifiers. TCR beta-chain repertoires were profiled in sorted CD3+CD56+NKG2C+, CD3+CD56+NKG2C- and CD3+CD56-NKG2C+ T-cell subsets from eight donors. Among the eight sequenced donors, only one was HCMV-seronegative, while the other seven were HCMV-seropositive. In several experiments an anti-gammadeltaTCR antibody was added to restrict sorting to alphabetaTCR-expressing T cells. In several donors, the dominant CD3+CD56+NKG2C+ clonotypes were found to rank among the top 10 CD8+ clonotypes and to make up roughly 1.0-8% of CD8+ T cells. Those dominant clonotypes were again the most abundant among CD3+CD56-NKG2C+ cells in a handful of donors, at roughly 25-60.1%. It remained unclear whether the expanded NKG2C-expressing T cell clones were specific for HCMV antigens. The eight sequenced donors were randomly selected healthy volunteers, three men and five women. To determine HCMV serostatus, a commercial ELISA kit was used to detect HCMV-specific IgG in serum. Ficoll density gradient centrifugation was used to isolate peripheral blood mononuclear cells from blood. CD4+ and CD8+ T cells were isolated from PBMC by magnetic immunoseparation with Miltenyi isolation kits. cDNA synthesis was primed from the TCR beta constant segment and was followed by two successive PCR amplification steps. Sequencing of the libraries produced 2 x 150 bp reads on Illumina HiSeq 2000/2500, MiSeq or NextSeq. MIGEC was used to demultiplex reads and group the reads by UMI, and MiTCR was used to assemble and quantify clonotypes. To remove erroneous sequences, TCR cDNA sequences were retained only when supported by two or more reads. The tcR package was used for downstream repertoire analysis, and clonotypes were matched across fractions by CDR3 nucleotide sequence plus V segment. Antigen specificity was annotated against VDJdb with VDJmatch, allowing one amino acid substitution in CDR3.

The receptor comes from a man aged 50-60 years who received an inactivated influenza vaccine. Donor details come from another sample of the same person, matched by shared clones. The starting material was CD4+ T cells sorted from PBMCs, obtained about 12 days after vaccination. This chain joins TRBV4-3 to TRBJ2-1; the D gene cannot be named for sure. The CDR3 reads CASSQSSRLYNEQFF. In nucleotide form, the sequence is TGCGCCAGCAGCCAAAGCAGCAGGCTCTACAATGAGCAGTTCTTC.